This T cell receptor (beta chain) was documented in a study of spatial heterogeneity in lung cancer (dated by TCRdb to about 2019). For context, the study as a whole: Beta-chain transcripts were consistently detected in greater numbers than alpha-chain transcripts, which likely reflected higher beta-chain transcript abundance. In the raw uncorrected reads, each unique combination of TCR and UMI appeared more than ten times on average. TCR alpha and beta repertoires were quantitatively compared across multiple tumor regions, matched nontumor lung and blood in non-small cell lung cancer. Nonsynonymous mutation counts, determined by whole-exome sequencing of tumor tissue, were related to features of the TCR repertoire. Both alpha and beta chains were TCR-sequenced in samples taken at surgery, namely 220 tumor regions, around 64 matched nontumor lung samples and approximately 51 PBMC samples.

Receptors were amplified or captured by 5' RACE. For sequencing, a NextSeq 500 was employed. The TCR library protocol attached a unique molecular identifier to each TCR cDNA molecule to allow correction of PCR and sequencing errors. Regarding the original processing steps: TCR identification, UMI-based error correction and CDR3 extraction were all carried out with Decombinator tools. TCRs above a frequency of 2 per 1,000, corresponding to the top 1% of the tumor frequency distribution, were defined as expanded. Renyi diversity was computed with the R vegan package after each repertoire had been subsampled 100 times to 5,000 TCRs. CDR3 similarity networks were built from amino acid triplet string-kernel similarity, with CDR3s being connected when pairwise similarity was above 0.82. TCRdb cleaned the public reads at Q25 with fastp, built clones with MiXCR and kept in-frame beta chains. Rows are unified per CDR3 protein, each entry keeping the most common DNA and genes. TCRdb's processing, not the authors' own work, is the source of the V and J calls. The table for this sample lists tens of thousands of distinct CDR3 sequences; 7% to 7.5% of them were counted only once. The ten most abundant clones make up 29% of the sample.

Reading the label with the study, this specimen's time point is: sample taken at primary tumor resection. Donors were 65 to 85 patients with early-stage, untreated non-small cell lung cancer from the lung TRACERx cohort. Whole RNA extracted from tumor and nontumor lung tissue, or from cryopreserved PBMC samples, was used for TCR sequencing without cell sorting. Only patients for whom sufficient RNA was available from at least two tumor regions were selected for TCR sequencing. Study-wide conclusions, independent of this receptor: Ubiquitous expanded tumor TCRs were found in blood more often at tumor resection than at routine follow-up. Confirming at a functional level the hypothesis that regional TCRs recognize regional mutations was considered to require additional single-cell paired TCR alpha and beta sequencing.

In the case of this clonotype: Which antigen it targets is not known. Within one base of it there is no much larger clone, and no base qualities were kept.

The receptor was isolated from a female donor with early-stage non-small cell lung cancer. The source was PBMCs, collected at surgery.

The CDR3 protein sequence reads: CASRPRGSIYGYTF. Read as DNA, the sequence is TGTGCCAGCAGGCCCAGGGGGTCAATCTATGGCTACACCTTC. The chain is assembled from TRBV2 and TRBJ1-2; TRBD1 matches 7 bases in the middle. The CDR3 runs 14 residues from the cysteine to the phenylalanine. The entry retains the CDR3 DNA only, 42 bases that are in frame from base 1. The germline V gene gives CDR1 as SNHLY and CDR2 as FYNNEI. The junction shows trimming of 6 bases on V and 4 bases on J, and the gene matches do not reach 8 bases of it.